The 13 T cell receptor beta chains reported below all come from one sample, sequenced in a study of tumor-infiltrating lymphocytes in primary liver carcinoma. Synthesis of TCR beta cDNA was carried out from 450 to 500 ng total RNA with a constant-region primer. Nested multiplex PCR, run for three rounds with slightly modified ARM-PCR, yielded TCR beta libraries. Two initial PCR rounds of about 11 cycles each paired TRBV1-TRBV30 forward primers with a C-beta reverse primer. Via MiXCR, TCRdb re-called the multiplex PCR reads, giving one row per CDR3 protein. The profile shows 99,000 or so distinct CDR3 sequences, about four fifths of them singletons. DNA and RNA were both co-extracted from approximately 20-30 mg of bulk tissue that had not been sorted. Sequences were obtained from liver tumor tissue from sampling region 3. As for subset: tumor region T3, left-lateral pole. All receptors derive from a man aged 35-49 years with primary liver carcinoma and hepatitis B virus infection.

As to this clonotype: Without the conserved terminal phenylalanine or tryptophan, this CDR3 likely stems from a read error. The V call is TRBV5-1, the J call TRBJ1-2; D not certain. Germline CDR1 reads SGHRS; CDR2 reads YFSETQ. The CDR3 is 13 amino acids. The CDR3 DNA follows: TGCGCCAGCAGCTTGACAGCTAAGTATGGCTACACCTTA. This codes for CASSLTAKYGYTL.

As regards this clonotype: A junction boundary mismatches the germline segment, possibly from a read error. This sequence joins TRBV28 and TRBJ2-3; D not resolved. Per the germline V gene, CDR1 is MDHEN and CDR2 is SYDVKM. There are 17 residues in the CDR3. For the CDR3, the DNA is TGTGCCAGCAGTTTAACGACCGTGGGAATTAGCAGAGATAGGCAGTATTTT. It specifies CASSLTTVGISRDRQYF.

This clonotype was picked up many times. The chain is built from TRBV11-2 and TRBJ2-5; D gene ambiguous. V dropped 5 bases and J dropped 1 base, with 17 bases sitting between them. CDR1 SGHAT and CDR2 FQNNGV come from the germline V gene. The CDR3 sequence is 16 residues long. The CDR3 DNA reads TGTGCCAGCAGCCGCCCGGCGGCCTATCTCCAAGAGACCCAGTACTTC. Protein product: CASSRPAAYLQETQYF. The full variable domain, rest sourced from reference TRBV11-2 and TRBJ2-5, is EAGVAQSPRYKIIEKRQSVAFWCNPISGHATLYWYQQILGQGPKLLIQFQNNGVVDDSQLPKDRFSAERLKGVDSTLKIQPAKLEDSAVYLCASSRPAAYLQETQYFGPGTRLLVL.

This CDR3 reads CASSPRGRGIIYNEQFF. Here the CDR3 DNA reads TGTGCCAGCAGCCCTCGCGGTAGGGGAATTATCTACAATGAGCAGTTCTTC. The chain recombines TRBV11-2 with TRBJ2-1; a weak D match, TRBD1 (5 bases). Germline V gives CDR1 SGHAT, CDR2 FQNNGV. The CDR3 extends over 17 amino acids. V shed 5 bases and J shed 3 bases, with 20 bases lying between them.

This clonotype has just one count. At one of its ends the junction is not consistent with the germline gene, which may arise from a read error. The chain couples TRBV12-3 or TRBV12-4 to TRBJ1-5; D call uncertain. This CDR3 has 16 residues. CDR3 region: CTSTRGEYGDDQPQHF. DNA for the CDR3: TGTACCAGCACTCGCGGCGAGTACGGCGACGATCAGCCCCAGCATTTT.

The sample holds a few counts of this clonotype. A junction boundary mismatches the germline segment, possibly from a read error. The DNA for the CDR3 is TGCAGTGTTGGACTAGGGGGAGGGTTCTACAATGAACAGTTCTTC. Encoded protein: CSVGLGGGFYNEQFF. The chain joins TRBV29-1 to TRBJ2-1; weak D call: TRBD2 (7 bases). Germline V CDR1 and CDR2: SQVTM, ANQGSEA. The CDR3 spans 15 residues.

Of note for this clonotype: The junction does not match germline at one end; this may be a read error. The rearrangement joins TRBV11-1 to TRBJ2-2, with D perhaps TRBD2 (5 bases). From germline, CDR1 is SGHAT and CDR2 FQDESV (reference sequence). This CDR3 comprises 13 residues. The CDR3 is CASSFRDTWELVF. CDR3 bases: TGTGCCAGCAGCTTTCGGGATACCTGGGAGCTGGTTTTT.

This clonotype was observed many times. The chain has TRBV28 and TRBJ2-1, with a possible D match to TRBD1 (5 bases). With 2 bases removed from V and 9 bases from J, the gap between germline ends came to 11 bases. The germline V gene has CDR1 MDHEN and CDR2 SYDVKM. This CDR3 has 13 amino acids. The CDR3 reads CASSLGAPSEQFF. Here the CDR3 DNA reads TGTGCCAGCAGTTTAGGGGCCCCCAGTGAGCAGTTCTTC.

Comment on this clonotype: The germline gene is not matched at one end of the junction; a read error may be the cause. The chain links TRBV11-1 to TRBJ2-3, with a tentative D call TRBD2 (6 bases). Germline lookup yields CDR1 SGHAT and CDR2 FQDESV (reference sequence). CDR3 length equals 15 residues. CDR3 residues: CTSSLPRESTDTQCF. The CDR3 DNA reads TGTACTAGCAGTTTGCCGAGGGAGAGCACAGATACGCAGTGTTTT. The variable domain in full, with the rest retrieved from reference TRBV11-1 and TRBJ2-3, is EAEVAQSPRYKITEKSQAVAFWCDPISGHATLYWYRQILGQGPELLVQFQDESVVDDSQLPKDRFSAERLKGVDSTLKIQPAELGDSAMYLCTSSLPRESTDTQCFGPGTRLTVL.

V is TRBV12-3 or TRBV12-4 and J is TRBJ1-5; D is unresolved. The CDR3 extends over 15 amino acids. Trimming removed 6 bases from V and 0 bases from J, with 12 bases in between. CDR3 coding DNA: TGTGCCAGCAGGCTGGGGATCGCTAGCAATCAGCCCCAGCATTTT. Translated, it gives CASRLGIASNQPQHF.

Remarks on this clonotype: A much larger clone lies a single base off, so this may be a read error. The genes are TRBV2 and TRBJ2-1, with D perhaps matching TRBD1 (5 bases). Germline CDR1 and CDR2: SNHLY and FYNNEI. The V and J ends lost 8 bases and 6 bases respectively, with 11 bases between them. The CDR3 is 12 amino acids. The CDR3 DNA is TGTGCCAGCGGTACCGACAGCAATGAGCAGTTCTTC. Its protein product is CASGTDSNEQFF.

J is TRBJ2-7 and V is TRBV5-4; D unresolved. The CDR3 is 14 amino acids. Per germline, CDR1 SGHNT and CDR2 YYREEE (reference sequence). The CDR3 sequence: CANSLVPNSYEQYF. The CDR3 nucleotides are TGTGCTAACAGCTTGGTCCCGAACTCCTACGAGCAGTACTTC. Complete variable domain (other parts from reference TRBV5-4 and TRBJ2-7): ETGVTQSPTHLIKTRGQQVTLRCSSQSGHNTVSWYQQALGQGPQFIFQYYREEENGRGNFPPRFSGLQFPNYSSELNVNALELDDSALYLCANSLVPNSYEQYFGPGTRLTVT.

This clonotype was picked up many times. The chain recombines TRBV2 with TRBJ1-5; a weak D match, TRBD1 (5 bases). V dropped 4 bases and J dropped 3 bases, with 13 bases sitting between them. Germline CDR1 SNHLY, CDR2 FYNNEI. This CDR3 is built from 15 residues. The CDR3 protein is CASSVGQGPNQPQHF. The CDR3 bases are TGTGCCAGCAGTGTCGGGCAGGGCCCCAATCAGCCCCAGCATTTT.